The 31 T cell receptor beta chains below were found in one sample sequenced in a study of T-cell memory formation after mild COVID-19. In TCRdb, the 5' RACE reads were re-called with MiXCR into one record per CDR3 protein. The data contain under 250,000 distinct CDR3 sequences, roughly a tenth of them singletons. Sequencing was performed on PBMCs or a T cell subset sorted from them (not recorded which). The source of these receptors is a man aged 18 to 35 who had mild COVID-19 (a few samples of this study predate the infection). Cell type and time point are not known.

This clonotype was observed a handful of times. This chain's CDR3 is CASSGTGSMNTEAFF. CDR3 in DNA: TGCGCCAGCAGCGGGACAGGGTCCATGAACACTGAAGCTTTCTTT. The chain links TRBV5-1 to TRBJ1-1, with 9 bases lining up with TRBD1. The ends lost 4 bases at V and 0 bases at J; junction bases unmatched: 4. From germline, CDR1 is SGHRS and CDR2 YFSETQ. There are 15 residues in the CDR3. The complete variable domain, with remaining parts taken from reference TRBV5-1 and TRBJ1-1, reads KAGVTQTPRYLIKTRGQQVTLSCSPISGHRSVSWYQQTPGQGLQFLFEYFSETQRNKGNFPGRFSGRQFSNSRSEMNVSTLELGDSALYLCASSGTGSMNTEAFFGQGTRLTVV.

The table lists this clonotype with a few counts. The V and J genes are TRBV11-2 and TRBJ1-5; the D gene is possibly TRBD1 (6 bases). V lost 3 bases to trimming and J lost 6 bases, with 12 bases between them. This CDR3 region has 14 residues. CDR1 is SGHAT and CDR2 is FQNNGV in the germline V gene. CDR3 protein: CASSLRGSTQPQHF. DNA for the CDR3: TGTGCCAGCAGCTTGAGGGGGTCTACTCAGCCCCAGCATTTT.

The genes are TRBV6-5 and TRBJ1-2, with D unresolved. Germline CDR1 reads MNHEY; CDR2 reads SVGAGI. The CDR3 covers 13 residues. The ends were cut back, 7 bases at V and 4 bases at J, with 13 bases in the middle. For the CDR3, the DNA is TGTGCCAGCATCCGAGGGAGCGGCTATGGCTACACCTTC. It codes for CASIRGSGYGYTF.

This clonotype was seen at least ten times. The J gene is TRBJ2-5, the V gene TRBV15; maybe TRBD2 (7 bases). The CDR3 totals 16 residues. Trimming cost V 0 bases and J 4 bases, with 15 bases left between them. The germline CDR1 and CDR2 sequences are LNHNV and YYDKDF (reference sequence). This chain's CDR3 is CATSRDFAGAGETQYF. The CDR3 DNA sequence: TGTGCCACCAGCAGAGATTTTGCGGGGGCGGGAGAGACCCAGTACTTC.

This sequence joins TRBV18 and TRBJ2-3; D call uncertain. Germline V gene sequence: CDR1 KGHSH, CDR2 LQKENI. This CDR3 spans 15 amino acids. The V end was cut by 3 bases, the J end by 8 bases, with 18 bases between. CDR3 residues: CASSPPESQRVTQYF. CDR3 nucleotide sequence: TGTGCCAGCTCACCGCCAGAGTCCCAACGGGTTACGCAGTATTTT. Looking up the rest from reference TRBV18 and TRBJ2-3 gives the full variable domain: NAGVMQNPRHLVRRRGQEARLRCSPMKGHSHVYWYRQLPEEGLKFMVYLQKENIIDESGMPKERFSAEFPKEGPSILRIQQVVRGDSAAYFCASSPPESQRVTQYFGPGTRLTVL.

This clonotype was counted only a few times. V gene TRBV5-1 combines with J gene TRBJ2-5; tentative D call: TRBD1 (6 bases). This CDR3 has 14 amino acids. CDR1 is SGHRS and CDR2 is YFSETQ in the germline V gene. Deletions cut 5 bases from V and 7 bases from J, with 18 bases between. CDR3 coding DNA: TGCGCCAGCAGACAGGGACCGACCTTGGGGACCCAGTACTTC. Protein: CASRQGPTLGTQYF.

This clonotype was seen a few times. The rearrangement links TRBV7-9 to TRBJ1-2; D may be TRBD1 (6 bases). V was cut by 5 bases and J by 12 bases, with 19 bases left in between. Germline-derived CDR1 and CDR2 are SEHNR and FQNEAQ (reference sequence). This CDR3 has 13 residues. DNA of the CDR3: TGTGCCAGCAGCCGTCAGGACAGTATCGGGGACACCTTC. This encodes CASSRQDSIGDTF.

This clonotype has more than one count but fewer than ten. The CDR3 reads CASSLREKGRNEQYF. CDR3 in DNA: TGTGCCAGCAGTTTAAGGGAGAAGGGGCGGAACGAGCAGTACTTC. The rearrangement joins TRBV12-3 or TRBV12-4 to TRBJ2-7, with D possibly called TRBD1 or TRBD2 (5 bases each). Trimming removed 2 bases from V and 5 bases from J, with 16 bases in between. CDR3 length: 15 residues.

The CDR3 is CASSLGAGGWNIQYF. The CDR3 coding sequence is TGTGCCAGCAGCTTAGGAGCAGGGGGCTGGAACATTCAGTACTTC. The chain has TRBV7-2 and TRBJ2-4, with 8 nucleotides matching TRBD1. Germline V gene data show CDR1 as SGHTA and CDR2 as FQGNSA. The CDR3 is 15 residues long. Trimming took 1 base from V and 7 from J; bases not matched to a gene: 6. Variable domain in full (rest from reference TRBV7-2 and TRBJ2-4): GAGVSQSPSNKVTEKGKDVELRCDPISGHTALYWYRQSLGQGLEFLIYFQGNSAPDKSGLPSDRFSAERTGGSVSTLTIQRTQQEDSAVYLCASSLGAGGWNIQYFGAGTRLSVL.

The V and J genes are TRBV12-3 or TRBV12-4 and TRBJ1-2, with D perhaps TRBD1 (5 bases). V was cut by 3 bases and J by 3 bases, with 14 bases left in between. The CDR3 is 15 amino acids. The CDR3 DNA is TGTGCCAGCAGTTTCATCGGGGCAGGAGACTATGGCTACACCTTC. This gives the protein CASSFIGAGDYGYTF.

Only a few counts were recorded for this clonotype. This chain joins TRBV6-1 and TRBJ1-5; D may be TRBD1 (6 bases). V lost 6 bases, J lost 0 bases, and 12 bases lay in between. CDR3 length: 15 amino acids. Germline lookup yields CDR1 MNHNS and CDR2 SASEGT. CDR3 residues: CASRDGQNSNQPQHF. The CDR3 region has the DNA TGTGCCAGCAGAGACGGACAGAATAGCAATCAGCCCCAGCATTTT.

V and J are TRBV2 and TRBJ1-6; D is possibly TRBD1 (6 bases). The CDR3 has 13 amino acids. Germline lookup yields CDR1 SNHLY and CDR2 FYNNEI. Trimming removed 6 bases from V and 8 bases from J, with 11 bases in between. Written as DNA, the CDR3 is TGTGCCAGCAGAGATAACAGGGATTCACCCCTCCACTTT. Protein sequence: CASRDNRDSPLHF. The full variable domain, its missing parts supplied by reference TRBV2 and TRBJ1-6, is EPEVTQTPSHQVTQMGQEVILRCVPISNHLYFYWYRQILGQKVEFLVSFYNNEISEKSEIFDDQFSVERPDGSNFTLKIRSTKLEDSAMYFCASRDNRDSPLHFGNGTRLTVT.

This clonotype was observed a few times. The chain carries TRBV20-1 and TRBJ2-5; TRBD1 matches 7 bases. The CDR3 covers 14 residues. J was trimmed by 5 bases and V by 3 bases; bases with no gene match: 9. Germline lookup yields CDR1 DFQATT and CDR2 SNEGSKA (reference sequence). CDR3 nucleotides: TGCAGTGCTAGTTGGGACAGCGGACGGGAGACCCAGTACTTC. Translation: CSASWDSGRETQYF.

This clonotype has at least ten counts. The chain uses TRBV7-9 and TRBJ2-3; D could derive from TRBD1 or TRBD2 (5 bases each). The CDR3 sequence is 14 residues long. Germline V CDR1 and CDR2: SEHNR, FQNEAQ (reference sequence). V gave up 2 bases and J gave up 1 base, with 7 bases separating them. The CDR3 DNA reads as TGTGCCAGCAGCTTAATGGGGGGCACAGATACGCAGTATTTT. Translating it yields CASSLMGGTDTQYF.

The chain carries TRBV7-9 and TRBJ1-1; a possible D gene is TRBD1 (6 bases). The CDR3 has 15 residues. The V gene's germline CDR1 is SEHNR and CDR2 FQNEAQ (reference sequence). Trimming pared 0 bases from V and 4 bases from J, leaving 12 bases between. Here the CDR3 reads CASSLAGGGGTEAFF. In DNA, the CDR3 is TGTGCCAGCAGCTTAGCAGGGGGAGGGGGCACTGAAGCTTTCTTT.

This clonotype came up once. The chain recombines TRBV19 with TRBJ2-5; 10 positions agree with TRBD1. The CDR3 covers 14 residues. Per the germline V gene, CDR1 is LNHDA and CDR2 is SQIVND (reference sequence). V dropped 4 bases and J dropped 5; count of bases not matched to a gene: 4. CDR3 DNA sequence: TGTGCCAGTAGTAGGGACAGGGGTTGGGAGACCCAGTACTTC. It encodes CASSRDRGWETQYF.

This clonotype has more than one count but fewer than ten. This chain connects TRBV27 to TRBJ2-3; D is possibly TRBD2 (6 bases). Trimming left V 4 bases short and J 6 bases short, with 17 bases between. CDR3 length equals 15 residues. Germline V lookup: CDR1 MNHEY, CDR2 SMNVEV (reference sequence). CDR3 in amino acids: CASSSPRRAGDTQYF. The DNA of the CDR3 is TGTGCCAGCAGTTCCCCCCGTAGGGCGGGGGATACGCAGTATTTT.

In this sample, this clonotype is medium-sized (0.01 to 0.1%). CDR3 coding DNA: TGTGCCAGCAGTTTGGGACTAGGGTTCGATACGCAGTATTTT. It codes for CASSLGLGFDTQYF. The chain joins TRBV12-3 or TRBV12-4 to TRBJ2-3, with 8 bases aligning to TRBD2. V lost 3 bases, J lost 6 bases, and 5 bases stayed unmatched. This CDR3 has 14 residues.

The gene calls are TRBV11-2 and TRBJ2-3, with D uncertain. This CDR3 is 13 amino acids long. V dropped 3 bases and J dropped 2 bases, with 6 bases sitting between them. Germline V gene sequence: CDR1 SGHAT, CDR2 FQNNGV. Written as DNA, the CDR3 is TGTGCCAGCAGCTTTCGGCCCACAGATACGCAGTATTTT. Its protein product is CASSFRPTDTQYF.

V usage is TRBV4-2 and J usage is TRBJ2-7; D remains ambiguous. The CDR3 totals 14 residues. V lost 0 bases, J lost 3 bases, and 9 bases lay in between. The V gene's germline CDR1 is LGHNA and CDR2 YNFKEQ. For the CDR3, the DNA is TGTGCCAGCAGCCAAGATCTCTCTTACTACGAGCAGTACGTC. Its translation: CASSQDLSYYEQYV.

In this sample, this clonotype turned up a few times. V and J are TRBV7-2 and TRBJ1-1; D not certain. Germline-derived CDR1 and CDR2 are SGHTA and FQGNSA. The V and J ends lost 3 bases and 1 base respectively, with 6 bases between them. The CDR3 has 13 residues. This CDR3 is CASSFAGNTEAFF. The CDR3 nucleotides are TGTGCCAGCAGCTTTGCAGGGAACACTGAAGCTTTCTTT.

The chain recombines TRBV5-1 with TRBJ2-7; 8 bases fit TRBD1. Germline-derived CDR1 and CDR2 are SGHRS and YFSETQ. The CDR3 loop spans 16 amino acids. V dropped 1 base and J dropped 0; count of bases not matched to a gene: 6. CDR3 DNA: TGCGCCAGCAGCTTGTGGGGACAGGCAACCTCCTACGAGCAGTACTTC. Translated, it gives CASSLWGQATSYEQYF. Based on the CDR3 plus reference TRBV5-1 and TRBJ2-7, the full variable domain is KAGVTQTPRYLIKTRGQQVTLSCSPISGHRSVSWYQQTPGQGLQFLFEYFSETQRNKGNFPGRFSGRQFSNSRSEMNVSTLELGDSALYLCASSLWGQATSYEQYFGPGTRLTVT.

The sample holds many counts of this clonotype. The chain recombines TRBV20-1 with TRBJ2-7; D might be TRBD1 or TRBD2, each matching 6 bases. The length of the CDR3 is 14 residues. V was shortened by 0 bases and J by 2 bases, with 11 bases between the two germline ends. Per germline, CDR1 DFQATT and CDR2 SNEGSKA (reference sequence). The CDR3 nucleotides read TGCAGTGCTAGAGATCCGGGGGCAACCTACGAGCAGTACTTC. It is translated as CSARDPGATYEQYF.

This clonotype has only a few counts. A junction boundary mismatches the germline segment, possibly from a read error. This CDR3 is CASSQDREERGFFF. The CDR3 bases are TGCGCCAGCAGCCAAGATCGGGAAGAGAGAGGTTTTTTCTTC. The V call is TRBV4-1, the J call TRBJ2-5, with D maybe TRBD2 (5 bases). Germline CDR1 and CDR2: MGHRA and YSYEKL. The CDR3 is 14 residues long.

This clonotype was counted at least ten times. V is TRBV7-2 and J is TRBJ1-5; D remains ambiguous. Trimming stripped 1 base from V and 4 bases from J, with 5 bases between. CDR3 length: 13 residues. The germline CDR1 and CDR2 sequences are SGHTA and FQGNSA. The CDR3 spells CASSLERNQPQHF. In nucleotides, the CDR3 is TGTGCCAGCAGCTTAGAAAGGAATCAGCCCCAGCATTTT.

In this sample, this clonotype turned up many times. This chain connects TRBV5-1 to TRBJ1-2, with 11 bases lining up with TRBD1. Germline assignment: CDR1 SGHRS and CDR2 YFSETQ. CDR3 length equals 16 residues. The J segment lost 4 bases and the V segment lost 2 bases, leaving 7 bases of the junction unmatched. The CDR3 reads CASSFGQGATIYGYTF. CDR3 in DNA: TGCGCCAGCAGCTTCGGACAGGGGGCTACCATCTATGGCTACACCTTC.

This chain uses TRBV7-2 with TRBJ2-1; TRBD1 matches at 11 bases. The CDR3 covers 17 residues. Germline V gene sequence: CDR1 SGHTA, CDR2 FQGNSA. J gave up 9 bases and V 5 bases, and 15 bases lay outside the gene matches. The CDR3 nucleotides read TGTGCCAGCAGCCCTCGGACAGGGGGCGATACCCCCACTGAGCAGTTCTTC. It encodes CASSPRTGGDTPTEQFF.

This clonotype was seen only a few times. The chain combines TRBV5-1 with TRBJ1-6, with D unclear. The CDR3 contains 17 residues. Looked up from germline, CDR1 is SGHRS and CDR2 is YFSETQ. V was shortened by 1 base and J by 5 bases, with 16 bases between the two germline ends. This chain's CDR3 is CASSLRPLTGDNSPLHF. The CDR3 region has the DNA TGCGCCAGCAGCTTGAGGCCTCTCACGGGCGATAATTCACCCCTCCACTTT.

CDR3 amino acids: CASSLGVHSPLHF. CDR3 DNA sequence: TGTGCCAGCAGCTTAGGGGTACATTCACCCCTCCACTTT. The chain has TRBV7-2 and TRBJ1-6; D ambiguous. V dropped 1 base and J dropped 8 bases, with 6 bases sitting between them. The CDR3 runs to 13 residues. Per germline, CDR1 SGHTA and CDR2 FQGNSA.

Details on this clonotype: A read error may produce the germline difference seen at one junction end. The V and J genes are TRBV5-1 and TRBJ2-3; D perhaps matches TRBD2 (5 bases). The CDR3 runs 15 residues. Germline V gene sequence: CDR1 SGHRS, CDR2 YFSETQ. CDR3 residues: CASSLNEGFTDAQYF. CDR3 in DNA: TGCGCCAGCAGCTTGAACGAGGGTTTCACAGATGCGCAGTATTTT.

The table lists this clonotype with a few counts. The chain is built from TRBV7-8 and TRBJ2-7; possibly TRBD1 for D (5 bases). The CDR3 loop spans 17 amino acids. The germline V and J ends were trimmed by 1 base and 3 bases, with 19 bases remaining between them. Germline assignment: CDR1 SGHVS and CDR2 FQNEAQ. For the CDR3, the DNA is TGTGCCAGCAGCTTAGTCCGGGTCGGCAGGGTGGGCTACGAGCAGTACTTC. It encodes CASSLVRVGRVGYEQYF.